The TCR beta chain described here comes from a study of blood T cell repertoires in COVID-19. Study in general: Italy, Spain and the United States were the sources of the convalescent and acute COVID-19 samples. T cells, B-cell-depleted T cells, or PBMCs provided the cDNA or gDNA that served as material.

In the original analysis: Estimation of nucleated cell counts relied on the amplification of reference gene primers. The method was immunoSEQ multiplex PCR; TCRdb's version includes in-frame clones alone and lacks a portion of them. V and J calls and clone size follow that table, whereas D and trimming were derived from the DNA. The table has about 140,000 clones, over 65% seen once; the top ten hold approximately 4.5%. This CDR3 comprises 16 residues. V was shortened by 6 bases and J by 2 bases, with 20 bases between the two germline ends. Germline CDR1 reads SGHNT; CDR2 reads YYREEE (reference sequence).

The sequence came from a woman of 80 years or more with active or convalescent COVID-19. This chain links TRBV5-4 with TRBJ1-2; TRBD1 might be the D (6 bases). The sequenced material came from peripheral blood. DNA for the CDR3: TGTGCCAGCACCGATCGCCGGGTACAGGGCAACTATGGCTACACCTTC. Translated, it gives CASTDRRVQGNYGYTF.